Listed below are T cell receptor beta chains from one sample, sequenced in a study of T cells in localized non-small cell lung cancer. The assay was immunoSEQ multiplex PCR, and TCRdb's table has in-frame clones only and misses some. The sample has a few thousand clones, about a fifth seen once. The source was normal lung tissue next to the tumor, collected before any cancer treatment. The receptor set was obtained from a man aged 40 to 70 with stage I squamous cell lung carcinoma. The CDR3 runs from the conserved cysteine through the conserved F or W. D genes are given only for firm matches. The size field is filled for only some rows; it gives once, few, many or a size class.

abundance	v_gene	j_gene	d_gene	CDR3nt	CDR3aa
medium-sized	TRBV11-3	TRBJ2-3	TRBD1	TGTGCCAGCAGGGTGGGACAGGCTACAGATACGCAGTATTTT	CASRVGQATDTQYF
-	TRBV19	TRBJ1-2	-	TGTGCCAGTAGTCCCACAGGTATCTATGGCTACACCTTC	CASSPTGIYGYTF
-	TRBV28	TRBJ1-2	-	TGTGCCAGCTTCCCGCCGTCGGCCTATGGCTACACCTTC	CASFPPSAYGYTF
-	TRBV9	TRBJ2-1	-	TGTGCCAGCAGCGTAGGGCATGACAATGAGCAGTTCTTC	CASSVGHDNEQFF
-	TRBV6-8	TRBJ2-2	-	TGTGCCAGCAGTGACGGGCAGGACACCGGGGAGCTGTTTTTT	CASSDGQDTGELFF
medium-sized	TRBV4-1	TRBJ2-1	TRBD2	TGCGCCAGCAGCCAAGAAGGGCGGGGGGGCAATGAGCAGTTCTTC	CASSQEGRGGNEQFF
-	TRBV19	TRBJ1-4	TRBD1	TGTGCCAGCAAGACGACAGGGGTGGGGGAAAAACTGTTTTTT	CASKTTGVGEKLFF
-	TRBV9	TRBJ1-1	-	TGTGCCAGCAGCACTACAGGGAACACTGAAGCTTTCTTT	CASSTTGNTEAFF
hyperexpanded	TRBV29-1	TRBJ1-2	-	TGCAGCGTTGAATGGGGGAACTATGGCTACACCTTC	CSVEWGNYGYTF
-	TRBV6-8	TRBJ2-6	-	TGTGCCAGCAGTTACTCGGGTCCTGGGGCCAACGTCCTGACTTTC	CASSYSGPGANVLTF
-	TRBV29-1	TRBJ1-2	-	TGCAGCGTTGAAGATATCGGGGGAAGCTACACCTTC	CSVEDIGGSYTF
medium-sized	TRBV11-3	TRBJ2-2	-	TGTGCCAGCAGCTTAACGGCTAGTGGTACCGGGGAGCTGTTTTTT	CASSLTASGTGELFF
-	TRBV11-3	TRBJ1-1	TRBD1	TGTGCCAGCAGCTTTAGCAGGGGGATGAACACTGAAGCTTTCTTT	CASSFSRGMNTEAFF
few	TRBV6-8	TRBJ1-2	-	TGTGCCAGCAGTTCAGGAGGGGATGGCTACACCTTC	CASSSGGDGYTF
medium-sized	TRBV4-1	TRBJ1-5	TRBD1	TGCGCCAGCAGCCAAGACAGGGGGCAAACGCATCAGCCCCAGCATTTT	CASSQDRGQTHQPQHF
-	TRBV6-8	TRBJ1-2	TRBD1	TGTGCCAGCAGTTTCCCGGGACAGAAAACGGCTGGCTACACCTTC	CASSFPGQKTAGYTF
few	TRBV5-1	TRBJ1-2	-	TGCGCCAGCAGCCAAGATCTTCAGAATTTGTATGGCTACACCTTC	CASSQDLQNLYGYTF
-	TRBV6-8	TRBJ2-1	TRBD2	TGTGCCAGTCACCGAATCCAGCGGGAGGCCTACAATGAGCAGTTCTTC	CASHRIQREAYNEQFF
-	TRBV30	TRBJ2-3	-	TGTGCCTGGAGTACTCAGGGGATAGGCACAGATACGCAGTATTTT	CAWSTQGIGTDTQYF
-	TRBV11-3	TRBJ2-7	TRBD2	TGTGCCAGCAGCGTCGGGACTAGCGGGACTGTGCAGTACTTC	CASSVGTSGTVQYF
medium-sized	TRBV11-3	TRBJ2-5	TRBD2	TGTGCCAGCAGCTCCGTCCGGACTAGCGGAACTAAGGGGGAGACCCAGTACTTC	CASSSVRTSGTKGETQYF
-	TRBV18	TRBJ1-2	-	TGTGCCAGCTCACCACCGGGGATCGTGGTCGGCGGCTACACCTTC	CASSPPGIVVGGYTF